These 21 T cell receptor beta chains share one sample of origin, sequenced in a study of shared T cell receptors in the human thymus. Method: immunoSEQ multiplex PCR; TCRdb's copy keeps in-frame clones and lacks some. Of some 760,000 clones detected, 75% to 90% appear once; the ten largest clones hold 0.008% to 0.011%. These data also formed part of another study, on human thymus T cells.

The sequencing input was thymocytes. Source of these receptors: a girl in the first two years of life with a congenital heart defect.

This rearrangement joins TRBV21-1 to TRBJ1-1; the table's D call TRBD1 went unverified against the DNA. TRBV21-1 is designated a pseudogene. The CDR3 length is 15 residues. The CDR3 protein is CASSDRQGLGTEAFF. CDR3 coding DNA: TGTGCCAGCAGCGATCGACAGGGGCTAGGGACTGAAGCTTTCTTT.

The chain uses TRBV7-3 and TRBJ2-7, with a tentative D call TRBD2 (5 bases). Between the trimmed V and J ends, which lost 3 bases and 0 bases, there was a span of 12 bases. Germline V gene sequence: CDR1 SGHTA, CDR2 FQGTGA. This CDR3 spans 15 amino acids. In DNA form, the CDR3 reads TGTGCCAGCAGCTTTCTAGCAATGAGCTCCTACGAGCAGTACTTC. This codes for CASSFLAMSSYEQYF.

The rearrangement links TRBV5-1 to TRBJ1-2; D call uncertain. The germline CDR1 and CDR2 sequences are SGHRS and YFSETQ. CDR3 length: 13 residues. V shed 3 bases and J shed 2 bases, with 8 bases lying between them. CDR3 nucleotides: TGCGCCAGCAGCTATGAGTCGAACTATGGCTACACCTTC. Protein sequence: CASSYESNYGYTF.

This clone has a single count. CDR3 DNA: TGCGCCAGCAGCCATCCGGGACAGGGGACCAATGAGCAGTTCTTC. Amino acid sequence: CASSHPGQGTNEQFF. V and J are TRBV4-3 and TRBJ2-1, with 10 bases fitting TRBD1. V shed 3 bases, J shed 6 bases, and the junction held 5 bases outside the gene matches. Germline CDR1 is LGHNA and CDR2 is YSLEER. The CDR3 is made up of 15 amino acids.

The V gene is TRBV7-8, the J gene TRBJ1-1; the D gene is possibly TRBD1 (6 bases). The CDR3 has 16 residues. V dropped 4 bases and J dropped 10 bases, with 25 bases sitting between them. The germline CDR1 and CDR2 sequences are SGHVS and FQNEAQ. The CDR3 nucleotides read TGTGCCAGCAGCTCTTCACCGGGACACATTTTGGGTGGAGCTTTCTTT. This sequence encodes CASSSSPGHILGGAFF.

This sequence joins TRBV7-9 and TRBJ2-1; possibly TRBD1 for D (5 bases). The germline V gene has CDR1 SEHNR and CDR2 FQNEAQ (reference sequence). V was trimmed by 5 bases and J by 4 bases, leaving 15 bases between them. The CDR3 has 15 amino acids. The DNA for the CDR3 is TGTGCCAGCAGCCCAGGGCAGCTTCAATACAATGAGCAGTTCTTC. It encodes CASSPGQLQYNEQFF.

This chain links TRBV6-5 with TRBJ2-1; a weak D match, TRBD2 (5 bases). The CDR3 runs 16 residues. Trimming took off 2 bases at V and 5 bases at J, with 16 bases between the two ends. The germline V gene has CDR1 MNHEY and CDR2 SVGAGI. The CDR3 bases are TGTGCCAGCAGTTACGGTACGGTCAACGGGGACAATGAGCAGTTCTTC. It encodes CASSYGTVNGDNEQFF.

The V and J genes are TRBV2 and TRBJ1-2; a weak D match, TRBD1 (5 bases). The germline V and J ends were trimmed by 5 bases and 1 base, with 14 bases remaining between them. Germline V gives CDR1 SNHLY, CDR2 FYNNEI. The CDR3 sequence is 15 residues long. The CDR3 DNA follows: TGTGCCAGCAGTTGGACAACCCTTTTTAACTATGGCTACACCTTC. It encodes CASSWTTLFNYGYTF.

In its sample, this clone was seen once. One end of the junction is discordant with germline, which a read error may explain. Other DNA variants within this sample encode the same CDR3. The CDR3 is CASSQPREVPGQVRLNSPLHF. CDR3 coding DNA: TGCGCCAGCAGCCAACCAAGAGAGGTACCGGGACAGGTCCGACTTAATTCCCCCCTCCACTTT. J is TRBJ1-6 and V is TRBV4-1; 8 positions match TRBD1. Germline values: CDR1 MGHRA, CDR2 YSYEKL. The CDR3 runs to 21 residues.

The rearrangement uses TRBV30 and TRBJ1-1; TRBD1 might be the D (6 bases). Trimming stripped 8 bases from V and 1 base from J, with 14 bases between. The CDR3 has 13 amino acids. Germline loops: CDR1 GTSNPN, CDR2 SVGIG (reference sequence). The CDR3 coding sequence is TGTGCCAGATCCGGGACACCGAACACTGAAGCTTTCTTT. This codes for CARSGTPNTEAFF.

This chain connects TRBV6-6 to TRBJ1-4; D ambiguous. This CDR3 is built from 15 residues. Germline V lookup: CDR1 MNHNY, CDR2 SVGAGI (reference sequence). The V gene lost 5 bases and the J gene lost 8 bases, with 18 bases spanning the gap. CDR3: CASSDGRSGSEKLFF. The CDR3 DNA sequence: TGTGCCAGCAGTGATGGCAGGAGCGGTTCCGAAAAACTGTTTTTT.

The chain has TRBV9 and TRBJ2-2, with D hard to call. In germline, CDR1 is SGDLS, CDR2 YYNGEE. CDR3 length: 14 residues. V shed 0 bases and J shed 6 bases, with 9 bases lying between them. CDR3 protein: CASSVGGPSGELFF. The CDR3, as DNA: TGTGCCAGCAGCGTAGGTGGGCCATCCGGGGAGCTGTTTTTT.

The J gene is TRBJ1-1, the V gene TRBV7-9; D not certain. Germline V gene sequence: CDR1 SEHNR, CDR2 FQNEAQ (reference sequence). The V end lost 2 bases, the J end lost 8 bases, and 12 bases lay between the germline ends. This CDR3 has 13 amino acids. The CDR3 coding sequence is TGTGCCAGCAGCTTACCCCTAGTAGGAGAAGCTTTCTTT. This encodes CASSLPLVGEAFF.

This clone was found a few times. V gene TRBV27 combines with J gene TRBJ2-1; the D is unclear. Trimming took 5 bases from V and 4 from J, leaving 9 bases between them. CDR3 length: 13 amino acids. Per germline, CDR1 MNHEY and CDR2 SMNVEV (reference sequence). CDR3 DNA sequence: TGTGCCAGCAGTGTAGCTATATACAATGAGCAGTTCTTC. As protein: CASSVAIYNEQFF.

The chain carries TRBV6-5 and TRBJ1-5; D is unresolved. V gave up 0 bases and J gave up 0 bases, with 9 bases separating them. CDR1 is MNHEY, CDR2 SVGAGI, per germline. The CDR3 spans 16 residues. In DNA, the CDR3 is TGTGCCAGCAGTTACTCGGGAGGCCATAGCAATCAGCCCCAGCATTTT. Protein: CASSYSGGHSNQPQHF.

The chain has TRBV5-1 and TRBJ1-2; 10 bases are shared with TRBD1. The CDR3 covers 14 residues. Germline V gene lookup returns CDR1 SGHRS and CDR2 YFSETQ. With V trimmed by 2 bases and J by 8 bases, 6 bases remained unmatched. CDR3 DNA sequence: TGCGCCAGCAGCTTAGGGGACAGGGGAAACGGCTACACCTTC. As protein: CASSLGDRGNGYTF.

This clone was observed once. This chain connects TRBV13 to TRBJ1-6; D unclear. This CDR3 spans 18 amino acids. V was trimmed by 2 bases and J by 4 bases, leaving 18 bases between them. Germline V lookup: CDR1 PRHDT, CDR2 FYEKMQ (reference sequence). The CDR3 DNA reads TGTGCCAGCAGCTTATCCCCGGTAGGGAGGCTTTATAATTCACCCCTCCACTTT. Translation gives CASSLSPVGRLYNSPLHF.

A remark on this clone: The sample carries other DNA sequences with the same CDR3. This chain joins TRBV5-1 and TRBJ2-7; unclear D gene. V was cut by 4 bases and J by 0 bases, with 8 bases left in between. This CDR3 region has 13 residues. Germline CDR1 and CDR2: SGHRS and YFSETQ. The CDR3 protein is CASSPGSSYEQYF. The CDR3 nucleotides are TGCGCCAGCAGCCCCGGGTCCTCCTACGAGCAGTACTTC.

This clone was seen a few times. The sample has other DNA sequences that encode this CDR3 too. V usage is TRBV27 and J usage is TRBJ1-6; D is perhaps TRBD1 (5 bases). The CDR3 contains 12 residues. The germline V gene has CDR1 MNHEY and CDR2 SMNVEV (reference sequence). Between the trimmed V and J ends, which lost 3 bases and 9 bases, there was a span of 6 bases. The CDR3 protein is CASSLGGSPLHF. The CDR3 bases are TGTGCCAGCAGTTTGGGGGGTTCACCCCTCCACTTT.

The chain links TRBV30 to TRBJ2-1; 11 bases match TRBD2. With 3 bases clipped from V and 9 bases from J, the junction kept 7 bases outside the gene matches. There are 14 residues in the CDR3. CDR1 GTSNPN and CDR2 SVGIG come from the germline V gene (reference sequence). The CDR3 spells CAWSGTSGRREQFF. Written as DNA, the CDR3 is TGTGCCTGGAGCGGGACTAGCGGACGGCGTGAGCAGTTCTTC.

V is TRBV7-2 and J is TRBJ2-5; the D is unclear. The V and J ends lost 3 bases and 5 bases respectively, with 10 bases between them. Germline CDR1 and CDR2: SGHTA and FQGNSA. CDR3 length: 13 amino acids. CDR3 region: CASSFYLRETQYF. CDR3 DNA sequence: TGTGCCAGCAGCTTCTACTTGCGGGAGACCCAGTACTTC.